The next 7 T cell receptor beta chains were all read from a single sample in a study of blood T cell repertoires in COVID-19. The table came from immunoSEQ multiplex PCR; TCRdb's copy has only in-frame clones and leaves some out. The table has some 460,000 clones, roughly 90% seen once. Sequenced: PBMCs or T cells enriched from blood (not recorded which). The origin of the receptors is a woman aged 18-35 years who had recovered from COVID-19.

The V gene is TRBV3-1 (or the pseudogene TRBV3-2), the J gene TRBJ2-1; 9 positions agree with TRBD2. The CDR3 consists of 14 residues. The V gene's germline CDR1 is LGHDT and CDR2 YNNKEL (reference sequence). The V segment lost 10 bases and the J segment 6 bases; nucleotides outside the gene matches: 10. The CDR3 loop reads CATRDSGGSNEQFF. In DNA form, the CDR3 reads TGTGCCACCAGGGATAGCGGGGGTTCCAATGAGCAGTTCTTC.

This chain uses TRBV24-1 with TRBJ2-1, with TRBD2 matching 10 bases. The V gene's germline CDR1 is KGHDR and CDR2 SFDVKD. J lost 5 bases, V lost 3 bases, and 6 bases had no gene match. CDR3 size: 16 residues. The CDR3 nucleotides read TGTGCCACCAGTGATCTTTCTAGCGGGAGAAACAATGAGCAGTTCTTC. It encodes CATSDLSSGRNNEQFF.

This chain connects TRBV4-1 to TRBJ1-1; TRBD1 aligns across 10 bases. There are 15 residues in the CDR3. Unmatched junction bases numbered 5, after V lost 2 bases and J lost 5 bases. In germline, CDR1 is MGHRA, CDR2 YSYEKL. Here the CDR3 reads CASSQRQGARTEAFF. The CDR3 bases are TGCGCCAGCAGCCAACGACAGGGGGCGCGGACTGAAGCTTTCTTT.

The gene calls are TRBV19 and TRBJ1-2, with a weak D call TRBD1 (5 bases). Germline assignment: CDR1 LNHDA and CDR2 SQIVND (reference sequence). Trimming removed 8 bases from V and 6 bases from J, with 7 bases in between. The CDR3 is 10 amino acids. In DNA form, the CDR3 reads TGTGCCAGTCGGGGGGATGGCTACACCTTC. The encoded protein is CASRGDGYTF.

J is TRBJ2-1 and V is TRBV5-4, with TRBD2 identical over 8 bases. V shed 0 bases, J shed 9 bases, and the junction held 2 bases outside the gene matches. The CDR3 spans 13 residues. Germline CDR1 is SGHNT and CDR2 is YYREEE (reference sequence). The CDR3 nucleotides read TGTGCCAGCAGCTTGGTCGGGGGGGCTGAGCAGTTCTTC. Its translation is CASSLVGGAEQFF.

J is TRBJ2-2 and V is TRBV5-1, with 7 bases matching TRBD1. Germline values: CDR1 SGHRS, CDR2 YFSETQ. The CDR3 spans 14 residues. V trimming: 4 bases; J trimming: 7 bases; junction bases outside the gene matches: 7. The CDR3 sequence is CASSHYRGGGELFF. The CDR3 nucleotides are TGCGCCAGCAGCCACTACAGGGGCGGCGGGGAGCTGTTTTTT. Based on the CDR3 plus reference TRBV5-1 and TRBJ2-2, the full variable domain is KAGVTQTPRYLIKTRGQQVTLSCSPISGHRSVSWYQQTPGQGLQFLFEYFSETQRNKGNFPGRFSGRQFSNSRSEMNVSTLELGDSALYLCASSHYRGGGELFFGEGSRLTVL.

V is TRBV29-1 and J is TRBJ2-2; TRBD1 might be the D (5 bases). This CDR3 has 15 residues. Germline V gene data show CDR1 as SQVTM and CDR2 as ANQGSEA. Trimming removed 4 bases from V and 4 bases from J, with 16 bases in between. The CDR3 region is CSVGTAGWGTGELFF. The CDR3 bases are TGCAGCGTTGGTACGGCAGGGTGGGGCACCGGGGAGCTGTTTTTT.